The 19 T cell receptor beta chains below were found in one sample sequenced in a study of somatic mutations in cytotoxic T cells in rheumatoid arthritis. Measured with immunoSEQ multiplex PCR; TCRdb has only the in-frame clones, and not every one. The sample records about 30,000 clones, 82% being singletons. Source material: CD8+ T cells sorted from blood. These receptors were collected from an adult with rheumatoid arthritis.

V and J are TRBV19 and TRBJ2-7; D is ambiguous. This CDR3 is built from 13 residues. V lost 8 bases and J 4 bases, leaving 15 bases between the germline ends. Germline V gene sequence: CDR1 LNHDA, CDR2 SQIVND (reference sequence). CDR3 sequence (DNA): TGTGCCAGTGCCGATTCGGGTCTTTACGAGCAGTACTTC. Residues: CASADSGLYEQYF.

The rearrangement uses TRBV29-1 and TRBJ2-1; 9 bases are a match to TRBD2. V trimming: 5 bases; J trimming: 10 bases; junction bases outside the gene matches: 9. CDR3 length: 13 amino acids. The germline CDR1 and CDR2 sequences are SQVTM and ANQGSEA. The CDR3 bases are TGCAGCGTTTCTAGCGGGGTGCGCAGGGAGCAGTTCTTC. This codes for CSVSSGVRREQFF.

In DNA, the CDR3 is TGCGCCAGCAGCCAAAGTAGCGGGAGGGCCGGAGATACGCAGTATTTT. Translation gives CASSQSSGRAGDTQYF. The rearrangement joins TRBV4-1 to TRBJ2-3; 11 bases fit TRBD2. The CDR3 sequence is 16 residues long. Germline values: CDR1 MGHRA, CDR2 YSYEKL. The ends lost 2 bases at V and 5 bases at J; junction bases unmatched: 6.

This chain links TRBV29-1 with TRBJ2-7; 10 nucleotides line up with TRBD2. V lost 8 bases to trimming and J lost 3 bases; unmatched junction nucleotides: 7. Germline CDR1 is SQVTM and CDR2 is ANQGSEA. The CDR3 runs to 13 residues. This chain's CDR3 is CSPPAGGVYEQYF. CDR3 in DNA: TGCAGCCCTCCAGCGGGGGGGGTCTACGAGCAGTACTTC.

The chain is built from TRBV6-5 and TRBJ1-2; D possibly corresponds to TRBD1 (6 bases). The CDR3 is made up of 13 amino acids. Trimming pared 5 bases from V and 4 bases from J, leaving 11 bases between. Germline CDR1 MNHEY, CDR2 SVGAGI. DNA of the CDR3: TGTGCCAGCAGTGCCCAGGGGTTCTATGGCTACACCTTC. Protein product: CASSAQGFYGYTF.

The rearrangement joins TRBV4-1 to TRBJ2-2; D may correspond to TRBD1 or TRBD2 (5 bases each). The CDR3 totals 16 residues. V was clipped by 1 base and J by 7 bases, with 16 bases between them. CDR1 MGHRA and CDR2 YSYEKL come from the germline V gene. The CDR3 DNA sequence: TGCGCCAGCAGCCAAGCTTGGGGGATTGGTAACGGGGAGCTGTTTTTT. Amino acid sequence: CASSQAWGIGNGELFF.

V gene TRBV27 combines with J gene TRBJ2-2; tentatively, D is TRBD1 or TRBD2 (6 bases each). This CDR3 comprises 14 residues. Germline lookup yields CDR1 MNHEY and CDR2 SMNVEV (reference sequence). Trimming took off 6 bases at V and 6 bases at J, with 14 bases between the two ends. The CDR3 DNA reads as TGTGCCAGCAGCTCCCTGGGGGGCCCCGGGGAGCTGTTTTTT. Encoded protein: CASSSLGGPGELFF.

This sequence joins TRBV2 and TRBJ2-5; D is ambiguous. Trimming pared 6 bases from V and 3 bases from J, leaving 2 bases between. CDR1 and CDR2 (germline): SNHLY, FYNNEI. The CDR3 is made up of 10 amino acids. The DNA of the CDR3 is TGTGCCAGCAGAAAAGAGACCCAGTACTTC. It codes for CASRKETQYF.

The genes are TRBV30 and TRBJ2-6; 8 bases map to TRBD2. Germline CDR1 GTSNPN, CDR2 SVGIG (reference sequence). The ends lost 2 bases at V and 2 bases at J; junction bases unmatched: 5. This CDR3 contains 16 residues. This CDR3 is CAWSMVAGTGANVLTF. The CDR3, as DNA: TGTGCCTGGAGTATGGTAGCGGGAACTGGGGCCAACGTCCTGACTTTC.

The genes are TRBV2 and TRBJ2-3; 7 bases agree with TRBD1. J was trimmed by 1 base and V by 2 bases; bases with no gene match: 9. The CDR3 length is 17 residues. Germline CDR1 SNHLY, CDR2 FYNNEI. The CDR3 DNA follows: TGTGCCAGCAGTGAATCGGTCAGGGGGTTAGGCACAGATACGCAGTATTTT. Its translation: CASSESVRGLGTDTQYF.

To note about this clone: The same CDR3 arises from other DNA sequences in this sample as well. V usage is TRBV5-4 and J usage is TRBJ1-1; no clear D. Germline CDR1 reads SGHNT; CDR2 reads YYREEE (reference sequence). The V gene lost 0 bases and the J gene lost 0 bases, with 3 bases spanning the gap. The CDR3 extends over 13 amino acids. The CDR3 coding sequence is TGTGCCAGCAGCTTGGGAGTGAACACTGAAGCTTTCTTT. It encodes CASSLGVNTEAFF. Using reference TRBV5-4 and TRBJ1-1 for the parts outside the CDR3, the full variable domain is ETGVTQSPTHLIKTRGQQVTLRCSSQSGHNTVSWYQQALGQGPQFIFQYYREEENGRGNFPPRFSGLQFPNYSSELNVNALELDDSALYLCASSLGVNTEAFFGQGTRLTVV.

The V call is TRBV9, the J call TRBJ1-1; D is perhaps TRBD1 (6 bases). CDR3 length equals 15 residues. Trimming took 4 bases from V and 1 from J, leaving 14 bases between them. Germline V gene sequence: CDR1 SGDLS, CDR2 YYNGEE. The CDR3, as DNA: TGTGCCAGCAGCTTGGCCGACAGGCCGAACACTGAAGCTTTCTTT. Translated, it gives CASSLADRPNTEAFF.

The chain uses TRBV13 and TRBJ2-1; weak D call: TRBD2 (6 bases). The CDR3 totals 15 residues. With 7 bases removed from V and 1 base from J, the gap between germline ends came to 14 bases. Germline V gene lookup returns CDR1 PRHDT and CDR2 FYEKMQ (reference sequence). CDR3 sequence: CASTEGRLSYNEQFF. Written as DNA, the CDR3 is TGTGCCAGCACTGAGGGGAGGTTGTCCTACAATGAGCAGTTCTTC.

This clone showed up just a few times. The V call is TRBV30, the J call TRBJ2-1, with D possibly being TRBD1 (5 bases). Trimming stripped 2 bases from V and 6 bases from J, with 8 bases between. The CDR3 spans 12 residues. Per germline, CDR1 GTSNPN and CDR2 SVGIG (reference sequence). CDR3 DNA: TGTGCCTGGAGTAAGGGGCTCAATGAGCAGTTCTTC. Its translation is CAWSKGLNEQFF.

This chain joins TRBV4-1 and TRBJ1-3; no clear D gene. V shed 4 bases and J shed 8 bases, with 12 bases lying between them. The germline V gene encodes CDR1 MGHRA and CDR2 YSYEKL. The CDR3 contains 13 residues. This CDR3 reads CASSPVNGDTIYF. CDR3 DNA sequence: TGCGCCAGCAGCCCTGTGAACGGGGACACCATATATTTT.

This chain joins TRBV19 and TRBJ2-1; D unresolved. Germline lookup yields CDR1 LNHDA and CDR2 SQIVND (reference sequence). There are 13 residues in the CDR3. With 3 bases removed from V and 10 bases from J, the gap between germline ends came to 13 bases. The DNA for the CDR3 is TGTGCCAGTAGTATCTCTAGTGACATCGAGCAGTTCTTC. This sequence encodes CASSISSDIEQFF.

This chain joins TRBV11-3 and TRBJ2-7; 9 bases are shared with TRBD2. The length of the CDR3 is 15 residues. The junction had 1 base not matched to a gene; V was cut back by 1 base and J by 0 bases. Per the germline V gene, CDR1 is SGHNT and CDR2 is YENEEA. In nucleotides, the CDR3 is TGTGCCAGCAGCTTAGTTAGCGGGAGCTCCTACGAGCAGTACTTC. It codes for CASSLVSGSSYEQYF.

This clone appeared a few times. The V gene is TRBV29-1, the J gene TRBJ1-2; weak D call: TRBD1 (5 bases). Trimming removed 4 bases from V and 2 bases from J, with 14 bases in between. This CDR3 has 14 amino acids. Germline-derived CDR1 and CDR2 are SQVTM and ANQGSEA. The CDR3 spells CSVAGGQENYGYTF. The CDR3 DNA sequence: TGCAGCGTTGCGGGGGGTCAGGAAAACTATGGCTACACCTTC.

This clone was counted between two and nine times. This chain joins TRBV11-1 and TRBJ2-7, with 14 bases fitting TRBD2. V was pared by 5 bases and J by 6 bases, with 3 bases of the junction left unmatched. Germline lookup yields CDR1 SGHAT and CDR2 FQDESV (reference sequence). The CDR3 extends over 14 amino acids. This CDR3 is CASSRTSGRTEQYF. CDR3 nucleotide sequence: TGTGCCAGCAGCCGGACTAGCGGGAGGACCGAGCAGTACTTC. Combining the CDR3 with reference TRBV11-1 and TRBJ2-7 gives the whole variable domain EAEVAQSPRYKITEKSQAVAFWCDPISGHATLYWYRQILGQGPELLVQFQDESVVDDSQLPKDRFSAERLKGVDSTLKIQPAELGDSAMYLCASSRTSGRTEQYFGPGTRLTVT.